This TCR beta chain was recovered during a study of beta chain features in type 1 diabetes (dated by TCRdb to the late 2010s). About the study as a whole: Mean age, gender distribution, total cell number and subset yield were not different between patients and healthy donors. A total of about 100 million sorted cells were examined across all samples, and RNA yield correlated strongly with the number of cells per subset. The study compared TCRB repertoires of sorted circulating CD4+ T cell subsets between recently diagnosed type 1 diabetes patients and matched healthy donors. Naive and central memory subsets were obtained from all 28 donors, but regulatory and stem cell-like memory subsets were isolated from only 8 patients and 8 healthy donors. Overall study results and their limits: Because cDNA rather than genomic DNA was sequenced, highly expressing activated cells could have been over-represented, although no difference in activation and CD3 levels was found between groups. HLA sub-analyses involved small numbers of individuals, so any influence of HLA type on TCRB rearrangement remained unresolved. Shorter templates might be favored by PCR, yet because patient and control samples were amplified and corrected together, any such skew would affect both groups equally. In all four CD4+ subsets, TCRB CDR3 length was moderately but significantly shorter in type 1 diabetes patients. Naive, central memory and regulatory TCRB repertoires appeared to be more similar among patients than among healthy donors. Patients with type 1 diabetes made fewer insertions and deleted more nucleotides at VDJ recombination sites, implying thymic rearrangement abnormalities.

The High Capacity cDNA Reverse Transcription Kit was used to reverse transcribe all of the isolated RNA, meaning that expressed TCRB transcripts were what got sequenced. Deep immunoSEQ sequencing was applied to naive, central memory and regulatory T cell samples, giving an average of around 3.8 million total reads per sample. After sorted cells were lysed in RLT buffer, RNA was extracted with DNase-treated RNeasy Micro or Mini kits, with the choice depending on cell number. To prevent cross-contamination, each cell subset was processed individually, whereas patient and healthy donor samples were processed jointly. The immunoSEQ multiplex PCR was used to amplify TCRB sequences from cDNA, yielding 87-bp fragments that span the CDR3 region. Amplicons were sequenced on the Illumina HiSeq platform. Turning to the authors' computational methods: PCR bias was computationally corrected using synthetic template baselines, reads within Hamming distance 2 were collapsed, and singletons that could not be merged were discarded. Reads were aligned against IMGT to assign V, D and J genes, CDR3 length and insertions or deletions at six rearrangement sites. Within each subset, clonotype counts were normalized to sorted cell number, after which true diversity and Gini coefficients were computed with the tcR R package. Repertoire sharing was quantified using the overlap coefficient calculated on TCRB nucleotide sequences. Here the immuneACCESS table is served through TCRdb, limited to in-frame sequences with V and J called. Missing clones are a known gap in these copies; in checked studies unresolved V genes cover under half, and the rest lacks a known reason. Clonal size and the V and J genes are those of that table, whereas D and trimming came from the DNA. The sample contains 200,000 to 250,000 clones, about a tenth of them found a single time. The ten largest clones capture over 1% of the sample.

A single peripheral blood draw of around 120 mL on average was collected from each donor into heparinised tubes. A BD FACSAria II and a panel including CD45RO, CCR7, CD25, CD127, CD95 and CD27 were used to sort naive, central memory, regulatory and stem cell-like memory CD4+ T cells. Every sorted population had a purity above 95%. PBMCs were isolated immediately by Lymphoprep density gradient centrifugation and stained directly without culture. Samples were stained and sorted in pairs, with one healthy donor and one patient per experiment, so that batch effects were minimized. The sample holds a few counts of this clone. Its specific antigen is unknown. No qualities accompany the bases; no much larger clone lies one base away. The material sequenced was central memory CD4+ T cells from blood. The TCR comes from a man aged 18 to 35 in good health.

The sequence in DNA is TGTGCCACCAGCAGAGAATCACCAGGGAGCTACGAGCAGTACTTC. Translated, it reads CATSRESPGSYEQYF. The rearranged segments are TRBV15 and TRBJ2-7; the D gene may be TRBD1 or TRBD2, since each aligns over 5 bases. V drops 0 bases and J drops 3 bases, leaving 12 bases in between. From the germline V gene (reference sequence), CDR1 is LNHNV and CDR2 is YYDKDF. From cysteine to phenylalanine, the CDR3 is 15 amino acids long. The entry retains the CDR3 DNA only, 45 bases that are in frame from base 1.